This is a list of T cell receptor beta chains from one sample in a study of blood T cell repertoires in COVID-19. TCRdb's copy holds only in-frame clones and misses some; the assay was immunoSEQ multiplex PCR. This table has roughly 200,000 clones, around 80% appearing once. The source material was peripheral blood. The receptor source for this set is a woman aged 55 to 70 with COVID-19, enrolled during active disease. Each CDR3 is given with its conserved first and last residue. A D gene is named only where the DNA matches it firmly. Part of the rows lack a size; the others show once, few, many or a class for expanded clones.

>NA|TRBD1|TRBJ1-3|TRBV9
TGTGCCAGCAGCGTAGGCGGGACAGGGGTGGCCACCATATATTTT
CASSVGGTGVATIYF
>NA|TRBD2|TRBJ2-1|TRBV5-4
TGTGCCACCGCATTAAGGGGGTTCGGGGGGGCCGTAAGGGATGAGCAGTTCTTC
CATALRGFGGAVRDEQFF
>NA|NA|TRBJ2-7|TRBV4-1
TGCGCCAGCAGCCAACCGGGACAAAGAAAGGAGCAGTACTTC
CASSQPGQRKEQYF
>NA|NA|TRBJ2-5|TRBV7-9
TGTGCCAGCAGCTTAGTACCGAGACTAGAAGAGACCCAGTACTTC
CASSLVPRLEETQYF
>NA|TRBD1|TRBJ2-5|TRBV9
TGTGCCAGCAGCCCACGGACAGGCACACAAGAGACCCAGTACTTC
CASSPRTGTQETQYF
>NA|NA|TRBJ2-2|TRBV21-1
TGTGCCAGCAGCAAAGCTCGGGATACCGGGGAGCTGTTTTTT
CASSKARDTGELFF
>NA|NA|TRBJ2-2|TRBV5-1
TGCGCCAGCAGCTTGCTCTCGGGCACCGGGGAGCTGTTTTTT
CASSLLSGTGELFF
>NA|TRBD1|TRBJ1-1|TRBV4-3
TGCGCCAGCAGCCAACAGCGGACAGGGCCTGAAGCTTTCTTT
CASSQQRTGPEAFF
>NA|TRBD2|TRBJ2-3|TRBV29-1
TGCAGCGTTGCCGGCACTAGCGGACGCACAGATACGCAGTATTTT
CSVAGTSGRTDTQYF
>once|NA|TRBJ1-2|TRBV19
TGTGCCAGTAGTTGGGCATCCTCCGGCTATGGCTACACCTTC
CASSWASSGYGYTF
>NA|NA|TRBJ2-1|TRBV11-3
TGTGCCAGCAGCTTAGGAGGTGGCTCCTACAATGAGCAGTTCTTC
CASSLGGGSYNEQFF
>NA|TRBD1|TRBJ2-7|TRBV7-9
TGTGCCAGCAGCCTAACCTCCGGGACAGGGTCAGGGTACGAGCAGTACTTC
CASSLTSGTGSGYEQYF
>NA|NA|TRBJ2-4|TRBV11-2
TGTGCCAGCAGCTTACTCCGGGTAGGGGCTGGAGACATTCAGTACTTC
CASSLLRVGAGDIQYF
>NA|NA|TRBJ2-7|TRBV10-1
TGCGCCAGCAGTGAGTCGGGGGGATACGAGCAGTACTTC
CASSESGGYEQYF
>NA|TRBD1|TRBJ1-5|TRBV4-3
TGCGCCAGCAGCCAAGAAACAGGGGGCAATCAGCCCCAGCATTTT
CASSQETGGNQPQHF
>once|NA|TRBJ2-1|TRBV3-1/TRBV3-2
TGTGCCAGCAGCCAAGAGAGCCTTCCTGGGGCTGAGCAGTTCTTC
CASSQESLPGAEQFF
>NA|NA|TRBJ2-3|TRBV19
TGTGCCAGTAGTCTTCTGGGAGCCGGCACAGATACGCAGTATTTT
CASSLLGAGTDTQYF
>NA|NA|TRBJ1-1|TRBV5-1
TGCGCCAGCCAGCATGGCAGGTTGAACACTGAAGCTTTCTTT
CASQHGRLNTEAFF
>NA|TRBD2|TRBJ2-1|TRBV5-1
TGCGCCAGCAACTCCCTTCAGACTAGCCTATCCTACAATGAGCAGTTCTTC
CASNSLQTSLSYNEQFF
>NA|TRBD1|TRBJ2-1|TRBV30
TGTGCCTGGACCCGAGGGACAGGGAATGAGCAGTTCTTC
CAWTRGTGNEQFF
>NA|NA|TRBJ2-3|TRBV28
TGTGCCAGCAGTTTGGGGGGGCCTTCTGATACGCAGTATTTT
CASSLGGPSDTQYF
>NA|TRBD2|TRBJ2-7|TRBV3-1/TRBV3-2
TGTGCCAGCAGCCCGGGGACTAGCTCCGAGCAGTACTTC
CASSPGTSSEQYF
>once|TRBD1|TRBJ1-1|TRBV19
TGTGCCAGTAGTATTCGACAGGGCTCTGAAGCTTTCTTT
CASSIRQGSEAFF
>NA|NA|TRBJ1-5|TRBV27
TGTGCCAGCAGTTTACAGGGGACCAATCAGCCCCAGCATTTT
CASSLQGTNQPQHF
>once|TRBD1|TRBJ1-2|TRBV15
TGTGCCACCAGCAGAGCCCGGACAGGGAACTATGGCTACACCTTC
CATSRARTGNYGYTF
>once|TRBD2|TRBJ2-1|TRBV3-1/TRBV3-2
TGTGCCAGCAACGCGGGCGGGGGGGCTGGTGAGCAGTTCTTC
CASNAGGGAGEQFF
>NA|NA|TRBJ2-7|TRBV28
TGTGCCAGCAGTTCCCTTAGCGGACGCTACGAGCAGTACTTC
CASSSLSGRYEQYF
>NA|NA|TRBJ1-6|TRBV11-3
TGTGCCAGCAGCTCCTCAGGGAACAATTCACCCCTCCACTTT
CASSSSGNNSPLHF
>NA|TRBD1|TRBJ1-6|TRBV5-1
TGCGCCAGCAGCTTGTCACCGGGACAGGTTAATTCACCCCTCCACTTT
CASSLSPGQVNSPLHF
>NA|NA|TRBJ2-2|TRBV5-4
TGTGCCAGCAGCATACAGGGTATCGGGGAGCTGTTTTTT
CASSIQGIGELFF
>NA|NA|TRBJ1-2|TRBV27
TGTGCCAGCAGTTTATATCGGGGAAACTATGGCTACACCTTC
CASSLYRGNYGYTF
>NA|NA|TRBJ2-2|TRBV5-4
TGTGCCAGCAGCTCGGGTAGGCCCCTCACCGGGGAGCTGTTTTTT
CASSSGRPLTGELFF
>NA|TRBD2|TRBJ2-5|TRBV19
TGTGCCAGTAGTACCAGTAGCGGGGGGCAGTACTTC
CASSTSSGGQYF
>NA|TRBD2|TRBJ2-5|TRBV6-2/TRBV6-3
TGTGCCAGCAGTTACGGATTCACGGGGGGATCCCAAGAGACCCAGTACTTC
CASSYGFTGGSQETQYF
>NA|TRBD2|TRBJ2-1|TRBV20-1
TGCAGTGCTAGTGCGGGAGGGTCCTACAATGAGCAGTTCTTC
CSASAGGSYNEQFF
>NA|TRBD1|TRBJ1-6|TRBV19
TGTGCCAGTAGGGGCGTGGAGGGGGCCCAGAACATCGATTCACCCCTCCACTTT
CASRGVEGAQNIDSPLHF
>NA|TRBD2|TRBJ2-3|TRBV4-3
TGCGCCAGCAGCCAAGATCTTGGTAGCGGGAGGGCGACAGATACGCAGTATTTT
CASSQDLGSGRATDTQYF
>NA|NA|TRBJ1-5|TRBV3-1/TRBV3-2
TGTGCCAGCAGCGCAGGGCGACAGCTCAATCAGCCCCAGCATTTT
CASSAGRQLNQPQHF